The clone carrying this T cell receptor beta chain was seen ten or more times. Its antigen remains unknown. Among all donors, each was a healthy Caucasian. cDNA carried unique molecular identifiers, and a universal primer site was added by template switching. TCRdb processed the 5' RACE reads anew with MiXCR; each CDR3 protein has one entry. The sample consists of fewer than 350,000 distinct CDR3 sequences, 6.5% to 9.5% of them appearing once. This CDR3 comprises 18 residues. Germline V CDR1 and CDR2: LGHDT, YNNKEL (reference sequence). J gave up 0 bases and V 0 bases, and 7 bases lay outside the gene matches. This sample stems from a study of identical twins. Study-wide points: For out-of-frame beta sequences, excess twin sharing was weaker.

These records were also assigned to another study, of yellow fever vaccine responses in identical twins.

The origin of this receptor is a woman aged 18-29 years in good health. The material sequenced was memory (CD45RO+) T cells sorted from blood. This rearrangement joins TRBV3-1 to TRBJ2-1; 8 bases are a match to TRBD1. CDR3 sequence reads: CASSQDRTGQSSYNEQFF. CDR3 nucleotide sequence: TGTGCCAGCAGCCAAGATAGGACAGGGCAAAGCTCCTACAATGAGCAGTTCTTC.